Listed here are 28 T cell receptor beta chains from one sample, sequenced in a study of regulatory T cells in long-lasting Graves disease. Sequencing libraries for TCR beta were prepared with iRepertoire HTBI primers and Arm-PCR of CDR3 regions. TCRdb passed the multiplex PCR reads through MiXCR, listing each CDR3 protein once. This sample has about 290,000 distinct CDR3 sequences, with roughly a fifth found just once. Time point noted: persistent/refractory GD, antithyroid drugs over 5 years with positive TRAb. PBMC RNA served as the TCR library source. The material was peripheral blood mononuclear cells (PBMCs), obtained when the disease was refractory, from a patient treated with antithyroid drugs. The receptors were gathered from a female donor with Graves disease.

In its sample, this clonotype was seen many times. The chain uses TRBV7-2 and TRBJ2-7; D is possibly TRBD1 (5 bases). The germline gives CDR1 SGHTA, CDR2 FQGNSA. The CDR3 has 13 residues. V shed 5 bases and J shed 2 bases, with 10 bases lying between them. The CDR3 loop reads CASSTQDPYEQYF. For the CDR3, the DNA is TGTGCCAGCAGCACACAGGACCCCTACGAGCAGTACTTC.

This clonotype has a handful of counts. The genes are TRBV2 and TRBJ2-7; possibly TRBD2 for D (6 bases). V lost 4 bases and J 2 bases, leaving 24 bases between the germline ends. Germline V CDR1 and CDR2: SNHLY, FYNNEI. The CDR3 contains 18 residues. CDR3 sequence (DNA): TGTGCCAGCAGTGGAAACGCCCCGGGGAGGCGTCTCCCCTACGAGCAGTACTTC. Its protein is CASSGNAPGRRLPYEQYF.

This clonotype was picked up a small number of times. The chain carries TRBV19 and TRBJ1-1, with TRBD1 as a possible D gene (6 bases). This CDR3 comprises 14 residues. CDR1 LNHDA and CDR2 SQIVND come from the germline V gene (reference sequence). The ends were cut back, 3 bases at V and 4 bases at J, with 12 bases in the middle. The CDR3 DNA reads TGTGCCAGTAGTATCACTGGGGGCGGCACTGAAGCTTTCTTT. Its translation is CASSITGGGTEAFF.

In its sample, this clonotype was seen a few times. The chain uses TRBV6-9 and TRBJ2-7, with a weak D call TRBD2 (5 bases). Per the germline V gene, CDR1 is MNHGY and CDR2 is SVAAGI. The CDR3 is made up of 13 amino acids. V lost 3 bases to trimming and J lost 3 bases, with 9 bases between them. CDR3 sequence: CASSYGDHYEQYF. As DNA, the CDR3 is TGTGCCAGCAGTTACGGGGATCACTACGAGCAGTACTTC.

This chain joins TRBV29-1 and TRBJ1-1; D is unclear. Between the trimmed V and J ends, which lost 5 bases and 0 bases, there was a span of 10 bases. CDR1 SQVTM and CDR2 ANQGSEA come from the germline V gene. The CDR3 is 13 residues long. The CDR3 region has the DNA TGCAGCGTTTTCCGGGGTTTGAACACTGAAGCTTTCTTT. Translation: CSVFRGLNTEAFF.

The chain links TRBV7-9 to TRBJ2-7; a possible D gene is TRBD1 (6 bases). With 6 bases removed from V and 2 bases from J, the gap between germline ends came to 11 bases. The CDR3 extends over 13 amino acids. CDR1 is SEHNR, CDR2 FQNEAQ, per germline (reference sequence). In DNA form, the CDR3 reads TGTGCCAGCAGTATACAGGGCGCCTACGAGCAGTACTTC. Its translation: CASSIQGAYEQYF.

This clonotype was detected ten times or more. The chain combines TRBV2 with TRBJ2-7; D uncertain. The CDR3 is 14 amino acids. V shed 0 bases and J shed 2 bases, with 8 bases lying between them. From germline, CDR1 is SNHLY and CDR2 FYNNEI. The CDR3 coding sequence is TGTGCCAGCAGTGAAGCGTCTCGGGCCTACGAGCAGTACTTC. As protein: CASSEASRAYEQYF.

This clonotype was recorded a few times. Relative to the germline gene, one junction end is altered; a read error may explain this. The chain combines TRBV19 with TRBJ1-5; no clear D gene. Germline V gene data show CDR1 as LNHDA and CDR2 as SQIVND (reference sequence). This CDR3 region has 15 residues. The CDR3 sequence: CASKGPGKSNQPQHF. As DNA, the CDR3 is TGTGCCAGTAAGGGTCCGGGGAAGAGCAATCAGCCCCAACATTTT.

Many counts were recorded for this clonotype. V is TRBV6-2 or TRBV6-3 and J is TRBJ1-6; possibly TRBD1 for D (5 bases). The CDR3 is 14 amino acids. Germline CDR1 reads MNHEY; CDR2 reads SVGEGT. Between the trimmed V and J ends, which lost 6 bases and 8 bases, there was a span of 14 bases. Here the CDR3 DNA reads TGTGCCAGCAGCGCGCAGGGTAGAGATTCACCCCTCCACTTT. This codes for CASSAQGRDSPLHF.

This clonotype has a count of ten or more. The chain's CDR3 is CASSLVFLSNYGYTF. The CDR3 DNA reads TGTGCCAGCAGCTTAGTTTTTCTGAGTAACTATGGCTACACCTTC. The V call is TRBV7-2, the J call TRBJ1-2; D gene ambiguous. Trimming left V 1 base short and J 1 base short, with 10 bases between. The CDR3 has 15 amino acids. CDR1 and CDR2 (germline): SGHTA, FQGNSA.

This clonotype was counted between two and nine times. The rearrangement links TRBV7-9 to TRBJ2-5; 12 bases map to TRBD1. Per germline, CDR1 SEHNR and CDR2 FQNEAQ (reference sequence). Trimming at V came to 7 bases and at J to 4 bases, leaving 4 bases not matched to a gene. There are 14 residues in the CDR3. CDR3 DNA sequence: TGTGCCAGCACACGGGACAGGGGGCGAGAGACCCAGTACTTC. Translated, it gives CASTRDRGRETQYF.

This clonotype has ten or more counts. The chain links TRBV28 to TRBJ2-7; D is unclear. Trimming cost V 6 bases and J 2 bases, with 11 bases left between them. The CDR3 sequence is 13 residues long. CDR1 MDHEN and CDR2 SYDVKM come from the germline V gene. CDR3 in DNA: TGTGCCAGCAGCTATGACTTGACCTACGAGCAGTACTTC. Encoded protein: CASSYDLTYEQYF.

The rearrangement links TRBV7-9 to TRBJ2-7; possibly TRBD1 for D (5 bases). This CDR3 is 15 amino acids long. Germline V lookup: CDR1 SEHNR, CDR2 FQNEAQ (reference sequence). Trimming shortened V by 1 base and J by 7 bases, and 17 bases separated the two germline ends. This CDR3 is CASSLGGGALREQYF. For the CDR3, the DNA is TGTGCCAGCAGCTTAGGGGGTGGGGCCCTACGGGAGCAGTACTTC.

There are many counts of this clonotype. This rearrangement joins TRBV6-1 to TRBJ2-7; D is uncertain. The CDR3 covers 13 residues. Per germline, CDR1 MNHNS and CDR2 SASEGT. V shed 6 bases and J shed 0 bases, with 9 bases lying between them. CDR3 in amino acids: CASSPDASYEQYF. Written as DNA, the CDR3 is TGTGCCAGCAGCCCTGACGCCTCCTACGAGCAGTACTTC.

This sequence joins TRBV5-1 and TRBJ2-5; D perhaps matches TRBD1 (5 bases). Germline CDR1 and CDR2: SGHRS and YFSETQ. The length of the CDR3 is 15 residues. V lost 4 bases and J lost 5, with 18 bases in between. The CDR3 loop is CASSPTGRARETQYF. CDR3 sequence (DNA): TGCGCCAGCAGCCCGACCGGCAGGGCTAGGGAGACCCAGTACTTC.

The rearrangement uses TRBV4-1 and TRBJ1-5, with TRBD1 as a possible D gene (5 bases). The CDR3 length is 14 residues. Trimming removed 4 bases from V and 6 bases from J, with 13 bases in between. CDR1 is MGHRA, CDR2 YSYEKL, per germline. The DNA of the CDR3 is TGCGCCAGCAGCCTGGGACCCGTGGGTCAGCCCCAGCATTTT. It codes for CASSLGPVGQPQHF.

CDR3 DNA sequence: TGTGCCAGCAAAGGACGGCCTTCTTACGAGCAGTACTTC. Translation gives CASKGRPSYEQYF. The chain is built from TRBV27 and TRBJ2-7; no reliable D call. The CDR3 covers 13 residues. V was trimmed by 7 bases and J by 4 bases, leaving 14 bases between them. Germline loops: CDR1 MNHEY, CDR2 SMNVEV (reference sequence).

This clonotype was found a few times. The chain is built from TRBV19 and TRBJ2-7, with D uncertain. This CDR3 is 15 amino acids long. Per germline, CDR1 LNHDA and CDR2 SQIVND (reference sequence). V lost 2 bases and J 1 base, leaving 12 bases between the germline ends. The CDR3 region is CASSIKRAGSYEQYF. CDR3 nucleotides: TGTGCCAGTAGTATAAAACGGGCCGGGTCCTACGAGCAGTACTTC.

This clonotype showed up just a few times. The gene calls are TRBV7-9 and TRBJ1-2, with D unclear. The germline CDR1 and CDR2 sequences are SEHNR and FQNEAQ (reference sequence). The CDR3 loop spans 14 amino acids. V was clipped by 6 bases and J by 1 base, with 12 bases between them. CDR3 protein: CASSPIQINYGYTF. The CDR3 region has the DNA TGTGCCAGCAGTCCGATACAGATTAACTATGGCTACACCTTC.

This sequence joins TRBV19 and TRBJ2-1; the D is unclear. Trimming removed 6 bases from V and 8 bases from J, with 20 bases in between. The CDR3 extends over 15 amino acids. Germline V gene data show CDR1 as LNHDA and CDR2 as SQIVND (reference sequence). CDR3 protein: CASSNIYYPGDEQFF. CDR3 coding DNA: TGTGCCAGTAGCAACATCTACTATCCCGGCGATGAGCAGTTCTTC.

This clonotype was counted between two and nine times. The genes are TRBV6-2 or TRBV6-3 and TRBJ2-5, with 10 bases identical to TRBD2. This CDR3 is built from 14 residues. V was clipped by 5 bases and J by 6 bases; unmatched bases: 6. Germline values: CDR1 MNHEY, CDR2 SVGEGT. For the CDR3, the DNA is TGTGCCAGCAGTCTAGCGGGAGCTGGAAAGACCCAGTACTTC. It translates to CASSLAGAGKTQYF.

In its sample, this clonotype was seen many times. As DNA, the CDR3 is TGCAGTGCTAGTCGGTGGGGGAACACTGAAGCTTTCTTT. Translated: CSASRWGNTEAFF. V and J are TRBV20-1 and TRBJ1-1; D unresolved. This CDR3 contains 13 residues. Between the trimmed V and J ends, which lost 3 bases and 1 base, there was a span of 9 bases. Looked up from germline, CDR1 is DFQATT and CDR2 is SNEGSKA (reference sequence).

The CDR3 DNA follows: TGTGCCAGCACCATCAGGGAGAACACCGGGGAGCTGTTTTTT. It translates to CASTIRENTGELFF. The chain carries TRBV12-3 or TRBV12-4 and TRBJ2-2; possibly TRBD1 for D (5 bases). This CDR3 comprises 14 residues. V was cut by 7 bases and J by 1 base, with 10 bases left in between.

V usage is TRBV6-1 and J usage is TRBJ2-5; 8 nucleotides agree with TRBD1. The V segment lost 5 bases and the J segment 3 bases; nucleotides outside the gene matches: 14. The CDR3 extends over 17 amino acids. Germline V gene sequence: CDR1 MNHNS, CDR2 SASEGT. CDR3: CASSPPMAKTGEETQYF. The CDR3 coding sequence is TGTGCCAGCAGTCCTCCAATGGCCAAGACAGGGGAAGAGACCCAGTACTTC.

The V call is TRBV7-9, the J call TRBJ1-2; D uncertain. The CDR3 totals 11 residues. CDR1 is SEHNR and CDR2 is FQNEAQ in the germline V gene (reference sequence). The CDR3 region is CSTANNYGYTF. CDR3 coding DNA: TGTTCAACGGCAAATAACTATGGCTACACCTTC. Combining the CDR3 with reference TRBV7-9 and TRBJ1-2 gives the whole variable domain DTGVSQNPRHKITKRGQNVTFRCDPISEHNRLYWYRQTLGQGPEFLTYFQNEAQLEKSRLLSDRFSAERPKGSFSTLEIQRTEQGDSAMYLCSTANNYGYTFGSGTRLTVV.

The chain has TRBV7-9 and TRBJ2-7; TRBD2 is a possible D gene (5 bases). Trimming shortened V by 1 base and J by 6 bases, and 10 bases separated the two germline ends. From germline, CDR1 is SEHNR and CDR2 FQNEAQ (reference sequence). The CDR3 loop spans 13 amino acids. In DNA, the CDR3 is TGTGCCAGCAGCTTAGAAGCGGAACTCGAGCAGTACTTC. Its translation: CASSLEAELEQYF. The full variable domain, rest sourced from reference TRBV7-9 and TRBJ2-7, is DTGVSQNPRHKITKRGQNVTFRCDPISEHNRLYWYRQTLGQGPEFLTYFQNEAQLEKSRLLSDRFSAERPKGSFSTLEIQRTEQGDSAMYLCASSLEAELEQYFGPGTRLTVT.

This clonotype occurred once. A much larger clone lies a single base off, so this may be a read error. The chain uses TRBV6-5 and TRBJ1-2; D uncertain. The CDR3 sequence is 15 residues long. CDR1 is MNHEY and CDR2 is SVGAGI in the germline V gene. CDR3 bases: TGTGCCAGCAGTTACTCGTTCGGGTTCGGCTATAGCTACACCTTC. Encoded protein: CASSYSFGFGYSYTF.

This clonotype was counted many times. CDR3 bases: TGTGCCAGCAGCGTCGACAGGCCCTACGAGCAGTACTTC. Protein: CASSVDRPYEQYF. The J gene is TRBJ2-7, the V gene TRBV7-3, with a weak D call TRBD1 (6 bases). V was cut by 5 bases and J by 2 bases, with 10 bases left in between. Germline loops: CDR1 SGHTA, CDR2 FQGTGA. The CDR3 sequence is 13 residues long. The variable domain in full, completed from reference TRBV7-3 and TRBJ2-7, reads GAGVSQTPSNKVTEKGKYVELRCDPISGHTALYWYRQSLGQGPEFLIYFQGTGAADDSGLPNDRFFAVRPEGSVSTLKIQRTERGDSAVYLCASSVDRPYEQYFGPGTRLTVT.